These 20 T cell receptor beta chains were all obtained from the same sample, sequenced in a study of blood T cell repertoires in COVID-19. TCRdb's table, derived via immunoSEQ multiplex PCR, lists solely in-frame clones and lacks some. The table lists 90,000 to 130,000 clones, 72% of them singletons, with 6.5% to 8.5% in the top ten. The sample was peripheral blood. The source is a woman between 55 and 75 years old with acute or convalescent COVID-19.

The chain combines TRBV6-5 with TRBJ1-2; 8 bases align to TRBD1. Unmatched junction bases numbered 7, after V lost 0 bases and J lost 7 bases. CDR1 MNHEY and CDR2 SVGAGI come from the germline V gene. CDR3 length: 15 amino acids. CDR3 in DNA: TGTGCCAGCAGTTACTCTGGGCAGGGGGCTTTTGGCTACACCTTC. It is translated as CASSYSGQGAFGYTF.

The CDR3 DNA is TGCGCCAGCAGAGTGTCGGACAGGGACCCCATGTACTTC. Translated: CASRVSDRDPMYF. The V and J genes are TRBV5-1 and TRBJ2-5; 8 bases are shared with TRBD1. Germline CDR1 SGHRS, CDR2 YFSETQ. Losses at the gene ends were 5 bases for V and 13 bases for J; bases not matched to a gene: 13. The CDR3 extends over 13 amino acids.

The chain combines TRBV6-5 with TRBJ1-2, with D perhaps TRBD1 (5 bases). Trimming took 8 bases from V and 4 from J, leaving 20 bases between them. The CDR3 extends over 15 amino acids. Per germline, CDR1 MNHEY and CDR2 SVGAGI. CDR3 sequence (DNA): TGTGCCAGCGCGACTCCGGGTCCCAGGGCCTATGGCTACACCTTC. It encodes CASATPGPRAYGYTF.

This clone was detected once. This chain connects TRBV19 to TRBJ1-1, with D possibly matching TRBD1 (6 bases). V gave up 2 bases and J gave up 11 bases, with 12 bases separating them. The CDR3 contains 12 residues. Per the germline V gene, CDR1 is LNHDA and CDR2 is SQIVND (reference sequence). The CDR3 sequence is CASSIRRGQAFF. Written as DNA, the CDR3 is TGTGCCAGTAGTATACGCCGAGGACAGGCTTTCTTT.

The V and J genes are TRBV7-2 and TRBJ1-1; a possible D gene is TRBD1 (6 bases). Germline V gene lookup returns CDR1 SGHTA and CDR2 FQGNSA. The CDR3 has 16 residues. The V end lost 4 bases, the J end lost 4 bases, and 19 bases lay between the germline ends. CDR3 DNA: TGTGCCAGCAGCTATAGGGACACTTCGTCGGCCACTGAAGCTTTCTTT. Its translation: CASSYRDTSSATEAFF.

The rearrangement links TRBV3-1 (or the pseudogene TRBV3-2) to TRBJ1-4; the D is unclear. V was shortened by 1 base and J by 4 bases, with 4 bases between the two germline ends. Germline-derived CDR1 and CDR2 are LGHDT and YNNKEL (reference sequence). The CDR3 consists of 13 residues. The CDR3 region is CASSQGYNEKLFF. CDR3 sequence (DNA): TGTGCCAGCAGCCAAGGTTATAATGAAAAACTGTTTTTT.

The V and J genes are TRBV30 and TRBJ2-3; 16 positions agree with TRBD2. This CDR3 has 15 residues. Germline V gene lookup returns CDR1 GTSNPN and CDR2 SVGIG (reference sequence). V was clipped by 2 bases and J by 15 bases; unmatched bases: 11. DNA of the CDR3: TGTGCCTGGAGTCAAAAGGGACTAGCGGGGGGGCTTAACTATTTT. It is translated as CAWSQKGLAGGLNYF.

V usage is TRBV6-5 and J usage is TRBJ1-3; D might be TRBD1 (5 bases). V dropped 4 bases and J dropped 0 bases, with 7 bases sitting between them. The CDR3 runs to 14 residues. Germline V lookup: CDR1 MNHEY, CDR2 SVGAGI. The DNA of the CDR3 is TGTGCCAGCAGTTCAGGGCCCTCTGGAAACACCATATATTTT. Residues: CASSSGPSGNTIYF.

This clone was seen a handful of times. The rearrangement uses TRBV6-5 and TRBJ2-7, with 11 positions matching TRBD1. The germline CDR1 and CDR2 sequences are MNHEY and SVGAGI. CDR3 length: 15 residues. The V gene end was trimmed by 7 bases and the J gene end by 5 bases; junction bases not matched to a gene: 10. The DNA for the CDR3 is TGTGCCAGCACCCGGGACAGGGGGTTTCTGGACGAGCAGTACTTC. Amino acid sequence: CASTRDRGFLDEQYF.

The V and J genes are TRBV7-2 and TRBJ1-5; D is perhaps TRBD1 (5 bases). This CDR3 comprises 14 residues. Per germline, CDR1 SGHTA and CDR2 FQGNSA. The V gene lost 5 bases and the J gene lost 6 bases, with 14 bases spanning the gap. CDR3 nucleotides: TGTGCCAGCAGCCGCGGGACCGGAGGTCAGCCCCAGCATTTT. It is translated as CASSRGTGGQPQHF.

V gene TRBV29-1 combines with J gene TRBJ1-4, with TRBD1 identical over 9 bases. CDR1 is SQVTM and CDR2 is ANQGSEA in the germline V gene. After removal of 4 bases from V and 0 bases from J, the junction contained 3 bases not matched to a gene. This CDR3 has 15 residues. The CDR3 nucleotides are TGCAGCGTTGGAACAGGGGGCTCAACTAATGAAAAACTGTTTTTT. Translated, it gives CSVGTGGSTNEKLFF.

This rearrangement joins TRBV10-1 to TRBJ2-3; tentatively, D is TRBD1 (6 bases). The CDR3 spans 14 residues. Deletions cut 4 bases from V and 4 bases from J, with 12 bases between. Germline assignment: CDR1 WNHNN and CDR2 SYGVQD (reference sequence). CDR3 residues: CASSGTGQPDTQYF. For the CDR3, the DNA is TGCGCCAGCAGTGGTACAGGGCAACCAGATACGCAGTATTTT.

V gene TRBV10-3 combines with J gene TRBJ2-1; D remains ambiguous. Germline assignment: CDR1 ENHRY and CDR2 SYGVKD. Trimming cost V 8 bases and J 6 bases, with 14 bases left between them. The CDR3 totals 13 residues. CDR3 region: CAIAQPPSNEQFF. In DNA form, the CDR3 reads TGTGCCATCGCACAGCCCCCGAGCAATGAGCAGTTCTTC.

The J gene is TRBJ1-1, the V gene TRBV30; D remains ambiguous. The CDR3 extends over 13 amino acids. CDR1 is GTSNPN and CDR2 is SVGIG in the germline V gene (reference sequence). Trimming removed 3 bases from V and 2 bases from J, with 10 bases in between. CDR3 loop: CAWSEHGNTEAFF. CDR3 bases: TGTGCCTGGAGCGAACATGGTAACACTGAAGCTTTCTTT.

The CDR3 nucleotides read TGTGCCAGCAGCTTGCCCCTAGCGGGGGGTAGTAATGAGCAGTTCTTC. Its protein is CASSLPLAGGSNEQFF. The V and J genes are TRBV5-4 and TRBJ2-1; TRBD2 matches 11 bases. Trimming cost V 1 base and J 7 bases; bases outside gene matches: 7. CDR1 SGHNT and CDR2 YYREEE come from the germline V gene (reference sequence). The CDR3 has 16 residues.

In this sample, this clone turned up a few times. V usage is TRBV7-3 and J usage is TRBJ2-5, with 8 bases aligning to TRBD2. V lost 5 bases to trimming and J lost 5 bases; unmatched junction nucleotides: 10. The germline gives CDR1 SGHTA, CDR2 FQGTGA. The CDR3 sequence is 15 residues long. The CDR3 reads CASSVLGLEGETQYF. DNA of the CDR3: TGTGCCAGCAGCGTTTTGGGACTAGAGGGGGAGACCCAGTACTTC. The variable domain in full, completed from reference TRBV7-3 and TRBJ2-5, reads GAGVSQTPSNKVTEKGKYVELRCDPISGHTALYWYRQSLGQGPEFLIYFQGTGAADDSGLPNDRFFAVRPEGSVSTLKIQRTERGDSAVYLCASSVLGLEGETQYFGPGTRLLVL.

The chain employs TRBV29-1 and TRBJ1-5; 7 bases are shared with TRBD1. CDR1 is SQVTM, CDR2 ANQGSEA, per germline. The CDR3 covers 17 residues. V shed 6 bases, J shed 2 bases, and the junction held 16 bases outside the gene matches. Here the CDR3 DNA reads TGCAGCGTCAGCGTGGGACAGCGCTTACAGGGCAATCAGCCCCAGCATTTT. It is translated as CSVSVGQRLQGNQPQHF.

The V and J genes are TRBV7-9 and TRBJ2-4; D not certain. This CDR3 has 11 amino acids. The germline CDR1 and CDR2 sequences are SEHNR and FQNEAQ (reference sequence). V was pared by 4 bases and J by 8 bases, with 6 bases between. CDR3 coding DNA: TGTGCCAGCAGCTCCTTTGACATTCAGTACTTC. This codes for CASSSFDIQYF. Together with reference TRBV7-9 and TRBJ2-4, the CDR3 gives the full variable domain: DTGVSQNPRHKITKRGQNVTFRCDPISEHNRLYWYRQTLGQGPEFLTYFQNEAQLEKSRLLSDRFSAERPKGSFSTLEIQRTEQGDSAMYLCASSSFDIQYFGAGTRLSVL.

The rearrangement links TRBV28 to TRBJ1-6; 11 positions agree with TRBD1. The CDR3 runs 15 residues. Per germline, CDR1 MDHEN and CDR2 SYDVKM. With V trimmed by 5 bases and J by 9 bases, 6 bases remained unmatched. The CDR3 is CASSTPGTGGSPLHF. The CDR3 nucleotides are TGTGCCAGCAGTACCCCCGGGACAGGGGGTTCACCCCTCCACTTT.

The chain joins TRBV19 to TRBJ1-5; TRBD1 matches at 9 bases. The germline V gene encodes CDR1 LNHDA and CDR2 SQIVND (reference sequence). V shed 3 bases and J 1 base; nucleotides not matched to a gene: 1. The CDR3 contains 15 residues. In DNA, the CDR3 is TGTGCCAGTAGTATGGACAGGGGAAGCAATCAGCCCCAGCATTTT. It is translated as CASSMDRGSNQPQHF.